This is a list of T cell receptor beta chains from one sample in a study of CD8+ T cells in alopecia areata. Only in-frame clones appear in the TCRdb table, and some are missing; sequencing was by immunoSEQ multiplex PCR. The data hold thousands of clones, with about two thirds observed a single time. The specimen sequenced was skin. The source is a human donor in good health. The CDR3 runs from the conserved cysteine through the conserved F or W. D genes are given only for firm matches. Rows may omit the clone size; those that give it use once, few, many or a size class.

v_call	clone_size	cdr3_length	j_call	d_call	cdr3_aa	cdr3_nt
TRBV11-2	.	14	TRBJ1-3	.	CASSEGWSGNTIYF	TGTGCCAGCAGTGAGGGTTGGTCTGGAAACACCATATATTTT
TRBV6-5	.	14	TRBJ2-5	.	CASGGATLQETQYF	TGTGCCAGTGGGGGGGCTACCCTCCAAGAGACCCAGTACTTC
TRBV7-2	few	14	TRBJ2-1	.	CASSLRQQNNEQFF	TGTGCCAGCAGCTTGAGACAGCAAAACAATGAGCAGTTCTTC
TRBV7-3	.	15	TRBJ2-3	.	CASSFIGGSTDTQYF	TGTGCCAGCAGCTTTATCGGGGGTAGCACAGATACGCAGTATTTT
TRBV6-5	.	14	TRBJ2-3	TRBD1	CASSIGQGEDTQYF	TGTGCCAGCAGCATTGGACAGGGCGAAGATACGCAGTATTTT
TRBV6-5	.	12	TRBJ2-2	.	CASSMGTGELFF	TGTGCCAGCAGTATGGGTACCGGGGAGCTGTTTTTT
TRBV6-5	once	15	TRBJ2-1	TRBD1	CASSARGTGGNEQFF	TGTGCCAGCAGTGCACGCGGGACAGGGGGGAATGAGCAGTTCTTC
TRBV4-1	.	17	TRBJ2-2	.	CASSQLDLVSVTGELFF	TGCGCCAGCAGCCAGCTTGATCTAGTCTCCGTCACCGGGGAGCTGTTTTTT
TRBV18	.	17	TRBJ2-3	TRBD2	CASSPLGGGAVADTQYF	TGTGCCAGCTCACCACTCGGCGGGGGGGCCGTCGCAGATACGCAGTATTTT
TRBV10-2	.	14	TRBJ2-2	TRBD1	CASQDRANTGELFF	TGCGCCAGCCAGGACAGGGCGAACACCGGGGAGCTGTTTTTT
TRBV10-3	.	15	TRBJ2-5	TRBD2	CAISVGGGHQETQYF	TGTGCCATCAGTGTGGGCGGGGGTCACCAAGAGACCCAGTACTTC
TRBV28	.	14	TRBJ1-2	.	CASSLTVANYGYTF	TGTGCCAGCAGTTTAACGGTAGCTAACTATGGCTACACCTTC
TRBV6-4	few	14	TRBJ2-3	.	CASSPTRSTDTQYF	TGTGCCAGCAGCCCCACTAGGAGCACAGATACGCAGTATTTT
TRBV2	.	18	TRBJ2-4	TRBD2	CASSDLAGAPLAKNIQYF	TGTGCCAGCAGTGATCTAGCGGGGGCCCCTCTAGCCAAAAACATTCAGTACTTC
TRBV6-5	few	15	TRBJ2-7	.	CASSRTSSLSYEQYF	TGTGCCAGCAGCCGGACGAGCAGTCTATCCTACGAGCAGTACTTC
TRBV14	.	14	TRBJ2-7	.	CASSRGGAVGEQYF	TGTGCCAGCAGCCGCGGAGGGGCGGTTGGCGAGCAGTACTTC
TRBV29-1	.	13	TRBJ2-3	TRBD1	CSVGQGSADTQYF	TGCAGCGTAGGACAGGGGAGCGCAGATACGCAGTATTTT
TRBV10-3	.	15	TRBJ2-1	TRBD1	CAISDSRTGVNEQFF	TGTGCCATCAGTGACTCAAGGACAGGGGTCAATGAGCAGTTCTTC
TRBV6-6	.	15	TRBJ1-3	.	CASSPPGGGGNTIYF	TGTGCCAGCAGTCCCCCCGGGGGGGGAGGAAACACCATATATTTT
TRBV9	.	15	TRBJ2-2	.	CASSVERGYTGELFF	TGTGCCAGCAGCGTAGAGAGGGGTTACACCGGGGAGCTGTTTTTT
TRBV11-2	once	15	TRBJ2-4	.	CASSLVARAQNIQYF	TGTGCCAGCAGCTTAGTCGCCCGGGCCCAAAACATTCAGTACTTC
TRBV6-5	.	15	TRBJ2-1	TRBD1	CASRSEPGGGNEQFF	TGTGCCAGCAGATCCGAACCAGGGGGTGGCAATGAGCAGTTCTTC
TRBV7-2	.	15	TRBJ2-5	.	CASTLAGGPVETQYF	TGTGCCAGCACCTTAGCCGGGGGGCCGGTGGAGACCCAGTACTTC
TRBV6-1	.	13	TRBJ1-5	.	CASSGQQNQPQHF	TGTGCCAGCAGTGGGCAGCAAAATCAGCCCCAGCATTTT
TRBV6-5	.	15	TRBJ2-3	.	CASKRQLASTDTQYF	TGTGCCAGCAAGAGGCAACTAGCTAGCACAGATACGCAGTATTTT
TRBV11-2	few	15	TRBJ2-3	.	CASSPPGPYTDTQYF	TGTGCCAGCAGCCCTCCGGGACCGTACACAGATACGCAGTATTTT
TRBV5-1	.	15	TRBJ2-2	.	CASSHAVANTGELFF	TGCGCCAGCAGCCACGCGGTCGCGAACACCGGGGAGCTGTTTTTT
TRBV11-1	once	14	TRBJ1-1	.	CASSPDGMNTEAFF	TGTGCCAGCAGTCCCGACGGAATGAACACTGAAGCTTTCTTT
TRBV10-3	.	14	TRBJ1-2	.	CAIKPGGDGYGYTF	TGTGCCATCAAACCCGGGGGCGACGGCTATGGCTACACCTTC
TRBV23-1	few	16	TRBJ1-4	.	CASSPPAPGESEKLFF	TGCGCCAGCAGTCCCCCCGCCCCAGGGGAAAGTGAAAAACTGTTTTTT
TRBV30	.	10	TRBJ1-4	.	CAWSGEKLFF	TGTGCCTGGAGTGGTGAAAAACTGTTTTTT
TRBV6-1	once	15	TRBJ2-1	TRBD1	CASRKGAAADNEQFF	TGTGCCAGCAGGAAGGGGGCTGCTGCGGACAATGAGCAGTTCTTC
TRBV27	.	17	TRBJ1-6	.	CASSFLGASSYNSPLHF	TGTGCCAGCAGTTTTCTCGGCGCGAGCTCCTATAATTCACCCCTCCACTTT
TRBV25-1	.	18	TRBJ1-4	TRBD1	CASSDHQTQGEGSEKLFF	TGTGCCAGCAGTGACCATCAAACTCAGGGGGAAGGGTCGGAAAAACTGTTTTTT
TRBV4-3	.	18	TRBJ2-3	TRBD2	CASSQDSQLAASTDTQYF	TGCGCCAGCAGCCAAGATTCGCAACTAGCGGCCTCCACAGATACGCAGTATTTT
TRBV7-8	.	13	TRBJ2-5	TRBD1	CASRTGQGETQYF	TGTGCCAGCAGAACTGGACAGGGAGAGACCCAGTACTTC